Each of the 3 T cell receptor beta chains below was sequenced from the same sample in a study of memory CD4+ T cells and cytomegalovirus serostatus. Single viable CD3+CD4+CD8-CD45RO+ cells were sorted as the memory CD4+ T cells. TCRdb's table, derived via immunoSEQ multiplex PCR, lists solely in-frame clones and lacks some. The sample holds 30,000 to 40,000 clones, around 76% seen once. The sample was memory CD4+ T cells from blood. These receptors were collected from an adult in good health and CMV-seronegative. Some clones in this sample may be carry-over from other donors' samples.

The chain is built from TRBV12-5 and TRBJ1-3; 9 nucleotides agree with TRBD1. Germline values: CDR1 LGHNT, CDR2 FRNRAP. This CDR3 region has 15 residues. V was clipped by 10 bases and J by 3 bases; unmatched bases: 10. The CDR3 is CATTSPGQGGNTIYF. The CDR3 DNA reads as TGTGCTACAACTTCTCCGGGACAGGGTGGAAACACCATATATTTT.

The genes are TRBV7-6 and TRBJ1-1, with D maybe TRBD1 (6 bases). Germline values: CDR1 SGHVS, CDR2 FNYEAQ. The CDR3 is 14 amino acids. Trimming shortened V by 3 bases and J by 1 base, and 9 bases separated the two germline ends. CDR3 sequence: CASSLGAANTEAFF. The CDR3 DNA is TGTGCCAGCAGCTTGGGGGCCGCGAACACTGAAGCTTTCTTT.

The chain uses TRBV5-1 and TRBJ2-7, with 7 nucleotides matching TRBD1. CDR3 length: 12 residues. The J segment lost 6 bases and the V segment lost 5 bases, leaving 5 bases of the junction unmatched. From germline, CDR1 is SGHRS and CDR2 YFSETQ. The CDR3 here is CASSRQGGEQYF. Written as DNA, the CDR3 is TGCGCCAGCAGTCGACAGGGTGGCGAGCAGTACTTC.